The present T cell receptor (beta chain) was sequenced within a study of blood T cell repertoires in COVID-19 (dated by TCRdb to the early 2020s). About the study as a whole: Collaborator samples came from the United States, Italy and Spain and covered acute and convalescent phases of COVID-19. Subjects who had been exposed to COVID-19, were actively infected with it, or had recovered from it provided the deeply sampled blood TCRbeta repertoires that made up the dataset. A freely available public database, intended as a resource for researchers studying the immune response to SARS-CoV-2, is where the repertoires were released. The samples were drawn from two sources: the first 160 participants of the ongoing ImmuneRACE study, and 950 to 1,500 subjects contributed by 6 global collaborators. The prospective study material was composed of cDNA or gDNA derived from T cells, B-cell-depleted T cells, or PBMCs. A de-identified subject ID, COVID-19 status, age in years and sex were almost always included in the sample metadata. Where available, HLA class I and class II types were obtained from metadata supplied by the sample provider rather than from assay-based typing.

The immunoSEQ Assay, a bias-controlled multiplex PCR, was used to amplify TCRbeta CDR3 regions from genomic DNA. On the authors' methods: Nucleated cell counts per sample were estimated from amplification of reference gene primers within the assay. To quantify the absolute abundance of each unique TCRbeta CDR3 rearrangement, sequence reads were collapsed and filtered. Productive Simpson clonality was computed per sample as the square root of Simpson's diversity index over productive rearrangements. TCRdb carries this immuneACCESS record with in-frame sequences only. Its versions omit some clonotypes, under half of them owing to an unresolved V gene in the studies checked, with the rest unexplained. V and J calls and clone size follow that table, whereas D and trimming were derived from the DNA. The sample has approximately 19,000 clones on record, about nine tenths of them singletons. Of the sample, 11% falls within the top ten clones.

The collaborating institutions used their own protocols to collect whole blood in K2EDTA tubes. For TCRbeta analysis, collaborators shipped samples as frozen whole blood, isolated PBMCs, or DNA extracted from either of those sample types. Broader findings and caveats from the paper: The quantity of clinical and demographic metadata differed by source and by participant and was supplied without curation.

The V end gives up 2 bases and the J end 4 bases, leaving 3 bases in the junction not matched to a gene. The CDR1 and CDR2 encoded by the germline V gene are MNHEY and SVGAGI. Including cysteine and phenylalanine, the CDR3 has 14 amino acids. Only CDR3 DNA remains: 42 bases, in frame from the first base. On this clone itself: This receptor's antigen is unknown. No base quality information exists; no much larger clone differs at one position.

The sequenced sample was peripheral blood. The chain is encoded by TRBV6-5 joined to TRBJ2-7, with 9 junctional bases fitting TRBD2. The receptor was isolated from a human donor in a cohort sampled during active COVID-19. The CDR3 region: CASSYLRGGYEQYF. The nucleotide sequence reads TGTGCCAGCAGTTACCTGCGGGGGGGGTACGAGCAGTACTTC.